Listed here are 15 T cell receptor beta chains from one sample, sequenced in a study of T cells after yellow fever vaccination. TCRdb fed the 5' RACE reads into MiXCR, producing one record per CDR3 protein. The table shows under 250,000 distinct CDR3 sequences, with less than 3.5% occurring only once. This material consisted of CD4+ T cells sorted from PBMCs, taken 10 days after the yellow fever booster vaccination. These receptors all stem from a man aged 18 to 30 who received the YFV17D yellow fever vaccine.

The chain is built from TRBV5-6 and TRBJ2-7, with D unresolved. The length of the CDR3 is 13 residues. CDR1 is SGHDT, CDR2 YYEEEE, per germline. Trimming stripped 2 bases from V and 3 bases from J, with 9 bases between. The CDR3 region has the DNA TGTGCCAGCAGCTTCCCCGGGTACTACGAGCAGTACTTC. This gives the protein CASSFPGYYEQYF. Combining the CDR3 with reference TRBV5-6 and TRBJ2-7 gives the whole variable domain DAGVTQSPTHLIKTRGQQVTLRCSPKSGHDTVSWYQQALGQGPQFIFQYYEEEERQRGNFPDRFSGHQFPNYSSELNVNALLLGDSALYLCASSFPGYYEQYFGPGTRLTVT.

This chain uses TRBV28 with TRBJ2-1, with D uncertain. Germline lookup yields CDR1 MDHEN and CDR2 SYDVKM. Trimming left V 2 bases short and J 7 bases short, with 12 bases between. The CDR3 has 14 residues. The CDR3 DNA follows: TGTGCCAGCAGTTTAGTGGCCCATCCAAATGAGCAGTTCTTC. Residues: CASSLVAHPNEQFF.

This clonotype was seen ten or more times. V usage is TRBV10-3 and J usage is TRBJ2-3; 8 bases are shared with TRBD1. V shed 10 bases and J 4 bases; nucleotides not matched to a gene: 10. The length of the CDR3 is 14 residues. CDR1 and CDR2 (germline): ENHRY, SYGVKD. CDR3 in DNA: TGTGCCACGGAGGGGGCAGGGGGCTCAGATACGCAGTATTTT. Residues: CATEGAGGSDTQYF.

This clonotype was seen at least ten times. At one of its ends the junction is not consistent with the germline gene, which may arise from a read error. V gene TRBV20-1 combines with J gene TRBJ2-5, with TRBD1 matching over 8 bases. The CDR3 is made up of 15 amino acids. Germline V CDR1 and CDR2: DFQATT, SNEGSKA (reference sequence). CDR3 coding DNA: TGCAGTGCGAGAGACAGGGGTAGTTCGCTAGAGACCCAGTACTTC. Translated, it gives CSARDRGSSLETQYF.

The V call is TRBV28, the J call TRBJ2-7; no definite D call. The ends were cut back, 8 bases at V and 2 bases at J, with 10 bases in the middle. The CDR3 runs 12 residues. The germline V gene has CDR1 MDHEN and CDR2 SYDVKM. CDR3 in amino acids: CASGREAYEQYV. The DNA of the CDR3 is TGTGCCAGCGGCCGAGAGGCCTACGAGCAGTACGTC.

The chain is built from TRBV9 and TRBJ2-5; 9 bases are a match to TRBD2. Per germline, CDR1 SGDLS and CDR2 YYNGEE. CDR3 length: 17 residues. The V and J ends lost 0 bases and 5 bases, in that order; junction bases with no gene match: 11. The CDR3 DNA sequence: TGTGCCAGCAGCGTAGGGATTCGGCTAGCGGGGTCGGAGACCCAGTACTTC. Amino acid sequence: CASSVGIRLAGSETQYF.

This clonotype was detected a few times. The chain links TRBV24-1 to TRBJ2-3; the match to TRBD2 covers 8 bases. Unmatched junction bases numbered 2, after V lost 3 bases and J lost 7 bases. Germline V CDR1 and CDR2: KGHDR, SFDVKD. The CDR3 is 13 residues long. DNA for the CDR3: TGTGCCACCAGTGATGGCGGGGGGAATACGCAGTATTTT. Translation: CATSDGGGNTQYF.

This clonotype was found a few times. V usage is TRBV19 and J usage is TRBJ2-4; tentatively, D is TRBD1 or TRBD2 (5 bases each). In germline, CDR1 is LNHDA, CDR2 SQIVND (reference sequence). The germline V and J ends were trimmed by 7 bases and 2 bases, with 15 bases remaining between them. The CDR3 length is 15 residues. CDR3 bases: TGTGCCAGTACCGCCCGGGACGGTACCAAAAACATTCAGTACTTC. It yields the protein CASTARDGTKNIQYF. Full variable domain (remainder filled in from reference TRBV19 and TRBJ2-4): DGGITQSPKYLFRKEGQNVTLSCEQNLNHDAMYWYRQDPGQGLRLIYYSQIVNDFQKGDIAEGYSVSREKKESFPLTVTSAQKNPTAFYLCASTARDGTKNIQYFGAGTRLSVL.

This clonotype came up many times. This chain joins TRBV10-3 and TRBJ2-2; TRBD1 matches 7 bases. This CDR3 comprises 15 residues. V lost 4 bases and J lost 4; bases outside the gene matches: 6. Germline CDR1 reads ENHRY; CDR2 reads SYGVKD. The CDR3: CAISGGRGTTGELFF. CDR3 sequence (DNA): TGTGCCATCAGTGGCGGCAGGGGGACCACCGGGGAGCTGTTTTTT.

In its sample, this clonotype was seen many times. V is TRBV12-3 or TRBV12-4 and J is TRBJ2-2; tentatively, D is TRBD1 (6 bases). The length of the CDR3 is 16 residues. V lost 7 bases and J 6 bases, leaving 21 bases between the germline ends. CDR3 nucleotides: TGTGCCAGCACACAGTTCCAGGGGTCCCAATCCGGGGAGCTGTTTTTT. This translates into CASTQFQGSQSGELFF.

There are many counts of this clonotype. The rearrangement links TRBV5-4 to TRBJ2-3, with D possibly being TRBD2 (6 bases). Trimming removed 3 bases from V and 2 bases from J, with 10 bases in between. Germline V gene data show CDR1 as SGHNT and CDR2 as YYREEE (reference sequence). The CDR3 is 14 amino acids. CDR3 DNA: TGTGCCAGCAGCTCCGGCGGGAACACAGATACGCAGTATTTT. Translated, it gives CASSSGGNTDTQYF.

In its sample, this clonotype was seen many times. The CDR3 region has the DNA TGTGCCAGCAGCCTCATCCGGGGACTAGCGGGGGGCCCTCGCACAGATACGCAGTATTTT. It translates to CASSLIRGLAGGPRTDTQYF. The chain is built from TRBV3-1 and TRBJ2-3, with 15 bases matching TRBD2. The CDR3 is 20 amino acids. Trimming cost V 4 bases and J 1 base; bases outside gene matches: 12. The germline CDR1 and CDR2 sequences are LGHDT and YNNKEL (reference sequence).

The CDR3 sequence: CASSRGTSVYEQYF. Written as DNA, the CDR3 is TGTGCCAGCAGCCGAGGGACTAGCGTCTACGAGCAGTACTTC. The chain uses TRBV7-8 and TRBJ2-7, with TRBD2 matching over 10 bases. The CDR3 is made up of 14 amino acids. V was clipped by 5 bases and J by 3 bases; unmatched bases: 4. From germline, CDR1 is SGHVS and CDR2 FQNEAQ.

This clonotype was observed many times. CDR3 DNA sequence: TGCGCCAGCAGCCAAGAAACTTGGGGAACGCAGTACTTC. It is translated as CASSQETWGTQYF. The rearrangement links TRBV4-3 to TRBJ2-5; D unresolved. Germline CDR1 reads LGHNA; CDR2 reads YSLEER. V lost 0 bases and J lost 11, with 13 bases in between. The CDR3 totals 13 residues.

This clonotype was detected ten times or more. This chain links TRBV6-2 or TRBV6-3 with TRBJ2-1, with D possibly being TRBD1 (6 bases). The CDR3 runs 14 residues. Trimming cost V 6 bases and J 2 bases, with 11 bases left between them. Germline CDR1 and CDR2: MNHEY and SVGEGT. The CDR3 region is CASRLQGTYNEQFF. CDR3 nucleotides: TGTGCCAGCAGGCTACAGGGTACCTACAATGAGCAGTTCTTC.